One and the same sample provided the 23 T cell receptor beta chains below, sequenced in a study of blood T cell repertoires in COVID-19. Using immunoSEQ multiplex PCR, the repertoire was profiled, and TCRdb retains in-frame clones only, with some absent. The sample consists of about 98,000 clones, about 87% of them appearing once. Specimen: peripheral blood. The source is a man in his fifties or sixties with active or convalescent COVID-19.

This clone has just a few counts. The chain uses TRBV2 and TRBJ1-6; the match to TRBD1 covers 7 bases. Germline V gene lookup returns CDR1 SNHLY and CDR2 FYNNEI. V lost 6 bases to trimming and J lost 9 bases; unmatched junction nucleotides: 11. The CDR3 is 15 residues long. The DNA of the CDR3 is TGTGCCAGCAGAGACCACGGGACAGTGACTTCACCCCTCCACTTT. Protein sequence: CASRDHGTVTSPLHF. Looking up the rest from reference TRBV2 and TRBJ1-6 gives the full variable domain: EPEVTQTPSHQVTQMGQEVILRCVPISNHLYFYWYRQILGQKVEFLVSFYNNEISEKSEIFDDQFSVERPDGSNFTLKIRSTKLEDSAMYFCASRDHGTVTSPLHFGNGTRLTVT.

V is TRBV9 and J is TRBJ2-3, with TRBD2 matching 10 bases. This CDR3 contains 17 residues. The germline CDR1 and CDR2 sequences are SGDLS and YYNGEE. The V segment lost 0 bases and the J segment 1 base; nucleotides outside the gene matches: 5. CDR3 region: CASSVEVLAGGTDTQYF. The CDR3, as DNA: TGTGCCAGCAGCGTAGAAGTCCTAGCGGGGGGCACAGATACGCAGTATTTT.

This chain links TRBV19 with TRBJ1-6, with a tentative D call TRBD1 (5 bases). Trimming removed 3 bases at V and 9 bases at J, with 15 bases between. Germline CDR1 and CDR2: LNHDA and SQIVND (reference sequence). This CDR3 is 15 amino acids long. The CDR3 sequence is CASSIGGAMGSPLHF. In nucleotides, the CDR3 is TGTGCCAGTAGTATCGGCGGGGCGATGGGTTCACCCCTCCACTTT.

CDR3 nucleotides: TGTGCCAGCAGCCGACAGGGCTCACCCCTCCACTTT. This codes for CASSRQGSPLHF. The rearrangement links TRBV6-5 to TRBJ1-6, with 7 bases fitting TRBD1. The CDR3 spans 12 residues. From germline, CDR1 is MNHEY and CDR2 SVGAGI. V was clipped by 6 bases and J by 10 bases; unmatched bases: 3.

J is TRBJ2-5 and V is TRBV10-3; D uncertain. This CDR3 has 11 amino acids. The germline CDR1 and CDR2 sequences are ENHRY and SYGVKD. Trimming took 8 bases from V and 5 from J, leaving 9 bases between them. The CDR3 sequence is CAISILETQYF. In nucleotides, the CDR3 is TGTGCCATCTCCATACTTGAGACCCAGTACTTC.

This chain links TRBV15 with TRBJ2-5, with 11 bases aligning to TRBD2. With V trimmed by 0 bases and J by 5 bases, 5 bases remained unmatched. Germline CDR1 reads LNHNV; CDR2 reads YYDKDF (reference sequence). The CDR3 spans 16 residues. The CDR3 sequence is CATSRDLAGGWETQYF. CDR3 DNA: TGTGCCACCAGCAGAGATCTAGCGGGGGGTTGGGAGACCCAGTACTTC.

The chain couples TRBV2 to TRBJ2-1; 14 nucleotides match TRBD2. V lost 5 bases, J lost 11 bases, and 8 bases stayed unmatched. The CDR3 length is 15 residues. The germline CDR1 and CDR2 sequences are SNHLY and FYNNEI. CDR3 DNA: TGTGCCAGCAGTAACCCGGGACTAGCGGGGGTTAAGCAGTTCTTC. The encoded protein is CASSNPGLAGVKQFF.

V usage is TRBV3-1 (or the pseudogene TRBV3-2) and J usage is TRBJ2-1, with 10 bases lining up with TRBD2. CDR1 is LGHDT, CDR2 YNNKEL, per germline (reference sequence). The ends lost 4 bases at V and 2 bases at J; junction bases unmatched: 2. The CDR3 is 15 amino acids. CDR3 nucleotide sequence: TGTGCCAGCAGCCGACTAGCGGGTGCCTACAATGAGCAGTTCTTC. This sequence encodes CASSRLAGAYNEQFF.

The rearrangement links TRBV19 to TRBJ1-3; D gene unclear. This CDR3 has 12 residues. Trimming stripped 7 bases from V and 8 bases from J, with 12 bases between. From germline, CDR1 is LNHDA and CDR2 SQIVND (reference sequence). The CDR3 loop is CASIATADTIYF. DNA for the CDR3: TGTGCCAGTATCGCGACGGCGGACACCATATATTTT.

The chain joins TRBV3-1 (or the pseudogene TRBV3-2) to TRBJ1-2; 11 bases are shared with TRBD1. V was pared by 6 bases and J by 5 bases, with 5 bases of the junction left unmatched. Germline V gene data show CDR1 as LGHDT and CDR2 as YNNKEL (reference sequence). The CDR3 totals 14 residues. The CDR3 DNA is TGTGCCAGCAGTCCGGGGACAGGGGGATATGGCTACACCTTC. It specifies CASSPGTGGYGYTF.

The chain couples TRBV19 to TRBJ2-4; D might be TRBD2 (6 bases). The V and J ends lost 6 bases and 2 bases respectively, with 23 bases between them. Germline V gene data show CDR1 as LNHDA and CDR2 as SQIVND (reference sequence). This CDR3 has 18 amino acids. DNA of the CDR3: TGTGCCAGTAGCAAACCCTGGGGGGATGAGTGGACCAAAAACATTCAGTACTTC. Protein product: CASSKPWGDEWTKNIQYF.

This clone was detected once. V gene TRBV23-1 combines with J gene TRBJ1-1; TRBD1 might be the D (5 bases). TRBV23-1 has ORF status, its function being uncertain. This CDR3 has 16 amino acids. Trimming pared 6 bases from V and 6 bases from J, leaving 23 bases between. CDR3 in DNA: TGCGCCAGCAGGATAGGTGGGGGGGAAAATATAGCTGAAGCTTTCTTT. This translates into CASRIGGGENIAEAFF.

The chain carries TRBV6-4 and TRBJ2-2; TRBD2 matches at 9 bases. This CDR3 has 20 residues. With V trimmed by 3 bases and J by 1 base, 15 bases remained unmatched. Germline-derived CDR1 and CDR2 are MRHNA and SNTAGT. The CDR3 protein is CASSEPPSRAGGLNTGELFF. The CDR3 DNA follows: TGTGCCAGCAGTGAGCCGCCGTCGAGAGCGGGGGGCCTGAACACCGGGGAGCTGTTTTTT.

This chain joins TRBV19 and TRBJ2-3, with D hard to call. The germline V gene has CDR1 LNHDA and CDR2 SQIVND (reference sequence). CDR3 size: 14 residues. Between the trimmed V and J ends, which lost 3 bases and 4 bases, there was a span of 11 bases. The CDR3 reads CASSIGGQADTQYF. CDR3 nucleotide sequence: TGTGCCAGTAGTATTGGTGGCCAGGCAGATACGCAGTATTTT.

V gene TRBV6-2 or TRBV6-3 combines with J gene TRBJ1-5; D might be TRBD1 (5 bases). The CDR3 totals 19 residues. Trimming took 2 bases from V and 0 from J, leaving 20 bases between them. Germline CDR1 MNHEY, CDR2 SVGEGT. DNA of the CDR3: TGTGCCAGCAGTTACAGGGGCCAGGACCTTACCTATAGCAATCAGCCCCAGCATTTT. Its protein product is CASSYRGQDLTYSNQPQHF.

The chain recombines TRBV2 with TRBJ1-5; 8 nucleotides line up with TRBD1. J was trimmed by 7 bases and V by 8 bases; bases with no gene match: 10. Germline V CDR1 and CDR2: SNHLY, FYNNEI. There are 14 residues in the CDR3. DNA for the CDR3: TGTGCCAGCGCTCGGGACAGGAATAAACAGCCCCAGCATTTT. As protein: CASARDRNKQPQHF.

The gene calls are TRBV25-1 and TRBJ1-4, with 7 bases identical to TRBD1. Germline values: CDR1 MGHDK, CDR2 SYGVNS. Trimming at V came to 3 bases and at J to 6 bases, leaving 10 bases not matched to a gene. The CDR3 has 16 amino acids. CDR3 amino acids: CASSDRGGGADEKLFF. The CDR3 DNA follows: TGTGCCAGCAGTGACCGAGGAGGGGGCGCGGATGAAAAACTGTTTTTT.

The chain is built from TRBV4-3 and TRBJ1-4; the D gene is possibly TRBD1 (6 bases). The CDR3 extends over 17 amino acids. Germline V gene lookup returns CDR1 LGHNA and CDR2 YSLEER. Trimming removed 1 base at V and 2 bases at J, with 14 bases between. Here the CDR3 reads CASSQGGGGLTNEKLFF. The CDR3, as DNA: TGCGCCAGCAGCCAAGGTGGGGGGGGCCTCACTAATGAAAAACTGTTTTTT.

This clone has a single count. The rearrangement links TRBV7-8 to TRBJ2-3, with TRBD1 as a possible D gene (5 bases). V was pared by 1 base and J by 4 bases, with 12 bases between. The CDR3 is made up of 15 amino acids. Per germline, CDR1 SGHVS and CDR2 FQNEAQ. Here the CDR3 reads CASSLGRGGADTQYF. The CDR3 DNA sequence: TGTGCCAGCAGCTTAGGTAGGGGTGGGGCAGATACGCAGTATTTT.

The chain employs TRBV2 and TRBJ1-5; D may be TRBD1 (5 bases). CDR3 size: 15 residues. V was trimmed by 6 bases and J by 0 bases, leaving 12 bases between them. CDR1 is SNHLY, CDR2 FYNNEI, per germline. Here the CDR3 reads CASSVIGGSNQPQHF. CDR3 nucleotide sequence: TGTGCCAGCAGCGTCATCGGGGGTAGCAATCAGCCCCAGCATTTT. The full variable domain, rest sourced from reference TRBV2 and TRBJ1-5, is EPEVTQTPSHQVTQMGQEVILRCVPISNHLYFYWYRQILGQKVEFLVSFYNNEISEKSEIFDDQFSVERPDGSNFTLKIRSTKLEDSAMYFCASSVIGGSNQPQHFGDGTRLSIL.

The V call is TRBV10-3, the J call TRBJ2-2; D is possibly TRBD1 (6 bases). This CDR3 spans 16 amino acids. Germline CDR1 is ENHRY and CDR2 is SYGVKD. The ends were cut back, 7 bases at V and 3 bases at J, with 18 bases in the middle. DNA of the CDR3: TGTGCCATCAACGTTCAGGGGAGTTTGGACACCGGGGAGCTGTTTTTT. It yields the protein CAINVQGSLDTGELFF.

The gene calls are TRBV30 and TRBJ2-3; 7 bases map to TRBD2. This CDR3 is built from 15 residues. The germline V gene encodes CDR1 GTSNPN and CDR2 SVGIG (reference sequence). Germline trimming cut 5 bases from V and 1 base from J; bases unmatched to any gene: 9. The CDR3 DNA follows: TGTGCCTGGGTCTCAGGCCGGGGGGGCACAGATACGCAGTATTTT. Translation: CAWVSGRGGTDTQYF.

Written as DNA, the CDR3 is TGCGCCAGCAGCTTGGAGGCAGGGGTAAACGGGGAGCTGTTTTTT. Translation: CASSLEAGVNGELFF. This chain uses TRBV5-1 with TRBJ2-2; D may be TRBD1 (6 bases). Germline-derived CDR1 and CDR2 are SGHRS and YFSETQ. Trimming took 0 bases from V and 7 from J, leaving 13 bases between them. This CDR3 is 15 amino acids long.